This TCR beta chain was recovered during a study of T-cell reconstitution after alpha-beta-depleted transplantation in children. Germline CDR1 is PRHDT and CDR2 is FYEKMQ (reference sequence). V shed 5 bases and J 7 bases; nucleotides not matched to a gene: 18. The CDR3 sequence is 18 residues long. The TCRbeta library was prepared with unique molecular identifiers. MiXCR, applied by TCRdb to the PCR reads, yields one record per CDR3 protein. The table has about 420,000 distinct CDR3 sequences, 11% seen once. V and J are TRBV13 and TRBJ1-5; 9 positions agree with TRBD1. The sequences come from PBMCs from the stem cell graft donor, collected from the stem cell graft. This clonotype was sampled from a human donor who donated a stem cell graft to a child with acute myeloid leukemia. CDR3 amino acids: CASSLAWDRVRVKQPQHF. The DNA for the CDR3 is TGTGCCAGCAGCCTAGCCTGGGACAGGGTTCGGGTTAAGCAGCCCCAGCATTTT. The full variable domain, in which reference TRBV13 and TRBJ1-5 provide the parts outside the CDR3, is AAGVIQSPRHLIKEKRETATLKCYPIPRHDTVYWYQQGPGQDPQFLISFYEKMQSDKGSIPDRFSAQQFSDYHSELNMSSLELGDSALYFCASSLAWDRVRVKQPQHFGDGTRLSIL.